This T cell receptor (beta chain) comes out of a study of blood T cell repertoires in COVID-19 (dated by TCRdb to 2019 to 2021). Describing the broader study: The collaborator samples originated in the United States, Italy and Spain and spanned the acute and convalescent phases of COVID-19. The repertoires were released in a freely available public database intended as a resource for research on the immune response to SARS-CoV-2. Samples were obtained from the ongoing ImmuneRACE study (first 160 participants) and from approximately 1,200 subjects provided by 6 global collaborators. Deeply sampled blood TCRbeta repertoires from subjects exposed to, actively infected with, or recovered from COVID-19 were included in the dataset. A de-identified subject ID, COVID-19 status, age in years and sex were almost always included in the sample metadata. The material from the prospective study consisted of cDNA or gDNA derived from T cells, B-cell-depleted T cells, or PBMCs. HLA class I and class II types, where available, came from metadata supplied by the sample provider rather than from assay-based typing.

Enrolling through a virtual design, the prospective study's participants ranged in age from roughly 18 to 95 years and lived across about two dozen United States geographic areas. In the prospective study, cohorts were assigned on the basis of participant-reported clinical history obtained from a screening survey and a study questionnaire. ImmuneRACE Cohort 3 recovered participants were defined by two consecutive negative NP/OP PCR tests, healthcare professional clearance, or symptom resolution. In the prospective study, mobile phlebotomists collected whole blood, serum and a nasopharyngeal or oropharyngeal swab from each participant. Over an approximately 2-month period, participants in the prospective study had the option of providing additional blood draws and questionnaires. Before DNA extraction, blood samples from the prospective study were shipped at room temperature or frozen. As regards this clone: The target of this receptor is not known. No much larger clonotype is one base removed from it; base qualities were not supplied.

The paper as a whole reports these results and caveats: Clinical and demographic metadata were provided uncurated, with the amount varying by source and participant.

The CDR3 contains 14 residues, cysteine and phenylalanine counted. Only CDR3 DNA is held: 42 bases, read in frame from base 1. Via the germline V gene, CDR1 is LGHNA and CDR2 YSLEER. V sheds 1 base and J sheds 7 bases, leaving 13 bases between their ends. TCRbeta CDR3 regions were amplified from genomic DNA using the immunoSEQ Assay, a bias-controlled multiplex PCR. On the study's bioinformatics: The number of nucleated cells in each sample was estimated from the amplification of reference gene primers within the assay. Sequence reads were collapsed and filtered to measure the absolute abundance of every unique TCRbeta CDR3 rearrangement. Productive Simpson clonality was computed per sample as the square root of Simpson's diversity index over productive rearrangements. This immuneACCESS table, as held by TCRdb, lists in-frame sequences with V and J called but not all clones. Of the missing ones, under half trace to an unresolved V gene in checked studies; the others have no known cause. Clonal size and the V and J genes are those of that table, whereas D and trimming came from the DNA. This sample is represented by around 330,000 clones; 75% to 90% of them were singletons. Of the sample, roughly 5.3% is held by the ten largest clones.

This receptor was identified in a man aged 60-69 years who had recovered from COVID-19. The chain is encoded by TRBV4-3 joined to TRBJ1-2, with a weak D call of TRBD1 (6 bases match). Sequenced material: PBMCs or T cells enriched from blood (not recorded which). The CDR3 amino acid sequence is: CASSQGAGAGGYTF. The DNA sequence follows: TGCGCCAGCAGCCAAGGCGCAGGGGCGGGTGGCTACACCTTC.